These 20 T cell receptor beta chains came from one sample sequenced in a study of regulatory T cells in long-lasting Graves disease (dated by TCRdb to 2020 to 2022). The method behind the library was multiplex PCR. TCRdb lists the instrument as Illumina HiSeq 4000. To build TCR beta libraries, CDR3 regions were amplified by Arm-PCR using iRepertoire HTBI primers. TCRdb reran the public reads through fastp at Q25 and MiXCR, keeping productive beta chains. Each entry is one CDR3 protein sequence, shown with its most common DNA and genes. Within this sample are over 200,000 distinct CDR3 sequences, with approximately 16% of them counted one time only. The ten top clones hold roughly a fifth of the sample. Taken with the paper, the label for time point translates to: newly diagnosed GD, antithyroid drugs for less than 3 months. For both TCR sequencing and RNA sequencing, RNA was extracted from PBMCs using TRIzol.

Specimen: peripheral blood mononuclear cells (PBMCs), collected at new diagnosis, from a patient treated with antithyroid drugs. The source is a female donor with Graves disease.

This clonotype was picked up one time. This CDR3 is missing its conserved last phenylalanine or tryptophan, likely due to a read error. The gene calls are TRBV10-2 and TRBJ1-1, with D tentatively TRBD1 (5 bases). There are 12 residues in the CDR3. V dropped 6 bases and J dropped 3 bases, with 8 bases sitting between them. Germline V gene sequence: CDR1 WSHSY, CDR2 SAAADI. CDR3 in DNA: TGCGCCAGCAGGCCCAGGGACACTGAAGCTTTCTCT. It yields the protein CASRPRDTEAFS.

Concerning this clonotype: A far larger clone is just one base off, so this is likely a read error. This chain joins TRBV3-1 and TRBJ2-5; D ambiguous. CDR1 LGHDT and CDR2 YNNKEL come from the germline V gene (reference sequence). This CDR3 region has 11 residues. Trimming removed 2 bases at V and 3 bases at J, with 1 base between. CDR3 region: CASSQKETQYF. The CDR3 DNA follows: TGTGCCAGCAGCCAAAAAGAGACCCAGTACTTC.

This clonotype appeared a single time. A read error may be the cause here, since a much bigger clone is one base away. The gene calls are TRBV5-5 and TRBJ2-7, with a weak D call TRBD2 (7 bases). The CDR3 covers 17 residues. V was pared by 4 bases and J by 3 bases, with 23 bases between. Germline-derived CDR1 and CDR2 are SGHKS and YYEKEE (reference sequence). The CDR3: CASSGLGGGTWGYEQYF. The CDR3 DNA is TGTGCCAGCAGCGGACTAGGGGGAGGGACCTGGGGCTACGAGCAGTACTTC.

This clonotype was detected many times. The chain couples TRBV12-3 or TRBV12-4 to TRBJ1-6, with 10 bases fitting TRBD1. The CDR3 runs 14 residues. The J segment lost 8 bases and the V segment lost 4 bases, leaving 2 bases of the junction unmatched. The CDR3 sequence is CASSSGTGDSPLHF. The CDR3, as DNA: TGTGCCAGCAGTTCCGGGACAGGGGATTCACCCCTCCACTTT.

About this clonotype itself: This likely came from a read error, as a far larger clone is one base away. This chain links TRBV28 with TRBJ2-5, with D perhaps TRBD1 or TRBD2 (5 bases each). V dropped 4 bases and J dropped 11 bases, with 20 bases sitting between them. This CDR3 comprises 14 residues. Germline CDR1 is MDHEN and CDR2 is SYDVKM. CDR3 residues: CASSSPGRLEEQYF. In DNA form, the CDR3 reads TGTGCCAGCAGTTCCCCGGGACGACTTGAGGAGCAGTACTTC.

This sequence joins TRBV28 and TRBJ2-5; TRBD2 agrees at 9 bases. This CDR3 region has 16 residues. Germline CDR1 is MDHEN and CDR2 is SYDVKM. V lost 1 base and J lost 0; bases outside the gene matches: 3. The DNA for the CDR3 is TGTGCCAGCAGTTTATTAGCGGGAGAAGACCAAGAGACCCAGTACTTC. It is translated as CASSLLAGEDQETQYF.

This clonotype was detected many times. The J gene is TRBJ2-3, the V gene TRBV5-5; maybe TRBD1 (6 bases). Between the trimmed V and J ends, which lost 5 bases and 5 bases, there was a span of 18 bases. The CDR3 extends over 15 amino acids. Germline lookup yields CDR1 SGHKS and CDR2 YYEKEE (reference sequence). DNA for the CDR3: TGTGCCAGCAGGTTGAAACAGGGTAGTAAAGATACGCAGTATTTT. Translation gives CASRLKQGSKDTQYF.

V is TRBV2 and J is TRBJ1-4; 11 bases fit TRBD1. The germline V gene encodes CDR1 SNHLY and CDR2 FYNNEI. J lost 7 bases, V lost 4 bases, and 2 bases had no gene match. This CDR3 has 14 amino acids. CDR3 coding DNA: TGTGCCAGCAGTGGGACAGGGGGCTCTGAAAAACTGTTTTTT. Translation gives CASSGTGGSEKLFF.

This clonotype has only a few counts. The junction differs from germline at one of its ends, possibly a read error. V usage is TRBV7-9 and J usage is TRBJ2-1, with D unclear. The J call is uncertain, as TRBJ2-5 better fits the DNA end. Germline CDR1 SEHNR, CDR2 FQNEAQ (reference sequence). The CDR3 contains 15 residues. CDR3 nucleotides: TGTGTCAGCAGCCTGGGAACAGATTCACGGGAGACCCAGTACTTC. Its protein product is CVSSLGTDSRETQYF.

The gene calls are TRBV20-1 and TRBJ1-6; 7 bases agree with TRBD1. Germline CDR1 and CDR2: DFQATT and SNEGSKA (reference sequence). V gave up 0 bases and J gave up 8 bases; unmatched junction bases: 10. The CDR3 consists of 16 residues. CDR3 nucleotides: TGCAGTGCTAGAGACCCCCGGGACAGCGTGGATTCACCCCTCCACTTT. Translation: CSARDPRDSVDSPLHF.

This chain uses TRBV9 with TRBJ2-1; the match to TRBD2 covers 14 bases. The CDR3 spans 17 residues. The V and J ends lost 0 bases and 8 bases, in that order; junction bases with no gene match: 7. CDR1 is SGDLS, CDR2 YYNGEE, per germline. The CDR3 is CASSVEGTSGRPDEQFF. DNA of the CDR3: TGTGCCAGCAGCGTAGAGGGGACTAGCGGGAGACCCGATGAGCAGTTCTTC.

This rearrangement joins TRBV6-1 to TRBJ2-2; 8 nucleotides align to TRBD2. This CDR3 is 13 amino acids long. J was trimmed by 6 bases and V by 6 bases; bases with no gene match: 3. The germline gives CDR1 MNHNS, CDR2 SASEGT. In DNA, the CDR3 is TGTGCCAGCAGCCCGCGGGAGGCCGGGGAGCTGTTTTTT. It is translated as CASSPREAGELFF.

The rearrangement links TRBV4-1 to TRBJ1-2, with 8 bases lining up with TRBD1. The CDR3 is 15 amino acids. CDR1 MGHRA and CDR2 YSYEKL come from the germline V gene. Trimming cost V 0 bases and J 4 bases; bases outside gene matches: 4. Here the CDR3 DNA reads TGCGCCAGCAGCCAAGATCCAGGGGGCATCTATGGCTACACCTTC. Its protein is CASSQDPGGIYGYTF.

This clonotype showed up many times. The DNA of the CDR3 is TGTGCCAGCAGTGAAGGTACAGGGGCGGGTGAGACCCAGTACTTC. Its translation: CASSEGTGAGETQYF. J is TRBJ2-5 and V is TRBV25-1; TRBD1 matches at 7 bases. The J segment lost 5 bases and the V segment lost 2 bases, leaving 8 bases of the junction unmatched. CDR1 is MGHDK, CDR2 SYGVNS, per germline. The CDR3 sequence is 15 residues long.

This clonotype has at least ten counts. This sequence joins TRBV11-3 and TRBJ1-1; D gene ambiguous. Germline-derived CDR1 and CDR2 are SGHNT and YENEEA. V was clipped by 4 bases and J by 1 base, with 13 bases between them. The CDR3 totals 15 residues. The CDR3 nucleotides read TGTGCCAGCAGCTACTCACCTAACCCGAACACTGAAGCTTTCTTT. This codes for CASSYSPNPNTEAFF.

J is TRBJ2-1 and V is TRBV2; D call uncertain. In germline, CDR1 is SNHLY, CDR2 FYNNEI. The CDR3 consists of 11 residues. V dropped 6 bases and J dropped 7 bases, with 7 bases sitting between them. CDR3 in amino acids: CASRPGNEQFF. In nucleotides, the CDR3 is TGTGCCAGCAGGCCCGGGAATGAGCAGTTCTTC.

The rearrangement links TRBV19 to TRBJ2-3, with D possibly being TRBD2 (6 bases). The germline V and J ends were trimmed by 4 bases and 6 bases, with 20 bases remaining between them. Germline CDR1 is LNHDA and CDR2 is SQIVND (reference sequence). This CDR3 spans 16 amino acids. The CDR3 nucleotides read TGTGCCAGTAGTACCGCAGGGACTGGTTCTCGGGATACGCAGTATTTT. Translated: CASSTAGTGSRDTQYF. The whole variable domain, filled in from reference TRBV19 and TRBJ2-3, reads DGGITQSPKYLFRKEGQNVTLSCEQNLNHDAMYWYRQDPGQGLRLIYYSQIVNDFQKGDIAEGYSVSREKKESFPLTVTSAQKNPTAFYLCASSTAGTGSRDTQYFGPGTRLTVL.

The V and J genes are TRBV19 and TRBJ1-1; D possibly corresponds to TRBD1 (6 bases). CDR3 size: 18 residues. Germline CDR1 is LNHDA and CDR2 is SQIVND (reference sequence). Trimming left V 6 bases short and J 5 bases short, with 28 bases between. CDR3: CASSSYRGAVSGRTEAFF. In nucleotides, the CDR3 is TGTGCCAGTAGCTCATACCGGGGGGCTGTTTCTGGGAGGACTGAAGCTTTCTTT.

This clonotype was seen at least ten times. The chain employs TRBV27 and TRBJ1-2; the match to TRBD1 covers 10 bases. V shed 5 bases and J 4 bases; nucleotides not matched to a gene: 7. The germline V gene encodes CDR1 MNHEY and CDR2 SMNVEV (reference sequence). The CDR3 extends over 15 amino acids. CDR3 sequence (DNA): TGTGCCAGCAGTCCCCGGACAGGGGGAGGCTATGGCTACACCTTC. This encodes CASSPRTGGGYGYTF.

This clonotype was observed many times. This rearrangement joins TRBV12-3 or TRBV12-4 to TRBJ1-3; 11 bases line up with TRBD1. J gave up 7 bases and V 5 bases, and 1 base lay outside the gene matches. The CDR3 length is 13 residues. The chain's CDR3 is CASSRDRGNTIYF. The CDR3 coding sequence is TGTGCCAGCAGTAGGGACAGGGGGAACACCATATATTTT.